One T cell receptor (beta chain) is described in this entry. This entry is derived from a study of T cell changes during pregnancy in multiple sclerosis. Trimming shortened V by 6 bases and J by 0 bases, and 15 bases separated the two germline ends. CDR3 length equals 15 residues. The germline V gene has CDR1 MNHEY and CDR2 SVGAGI. Here immunoSEQ multiplex PCR was the method, and the copy in TCRdb shows in-frame clones only, minus some. The repertoire holds under 50,000 clones, with roughly 92% as singletons. The receptor comes from a female donor with multiple sclerosis, enrolled in a pregnancy study. The source material was CD4+ T cells from peripheral blood mononuclear cells, sampled in the first trimester of pregnancy. J is TRBJ2-7 and V is TRBV6-5; D ambiguous. CDR3 sequence (DNA): TGTGCCAGCAGCATGCTCGACCGGAGCTCCTACGAGCAGTACTTC. Translating gives CASSMLDRSSYEQYF.